This T cell receptor (beta chain) was captured by sequencing in a study of neurological immune-mediated disorders. One entry per CDR3 protein results from TCRdb running MiXCR on the 5' RACE reads. The sample carries about 80,000 distinct CDR3 sequences, about 9.4% recorded once. Germline V CDR1 and CDR2: DFQATT, SNEGSKA (reference sequence). The CDR3 loop spans 14 amino acids. Comments on this clonotype: A much larger clonotype is one base distant, so this may be a read error.

Source material was 2 million unsorted PBMCs, stored at -80 °C in RNAlater. V is TRBV20-1 and J is TRBJ2-7; D gene unclear. The sequence was obtained from a man in his fifties or sixties in good health. Sequencing input: PBMCs. CDR3 sequence (DNA): TGCAGTGCTAGAGAGTCAGGCTACCGCTACGATCAGTACTTC. Amino acids: CSARESGYRYDQYF.